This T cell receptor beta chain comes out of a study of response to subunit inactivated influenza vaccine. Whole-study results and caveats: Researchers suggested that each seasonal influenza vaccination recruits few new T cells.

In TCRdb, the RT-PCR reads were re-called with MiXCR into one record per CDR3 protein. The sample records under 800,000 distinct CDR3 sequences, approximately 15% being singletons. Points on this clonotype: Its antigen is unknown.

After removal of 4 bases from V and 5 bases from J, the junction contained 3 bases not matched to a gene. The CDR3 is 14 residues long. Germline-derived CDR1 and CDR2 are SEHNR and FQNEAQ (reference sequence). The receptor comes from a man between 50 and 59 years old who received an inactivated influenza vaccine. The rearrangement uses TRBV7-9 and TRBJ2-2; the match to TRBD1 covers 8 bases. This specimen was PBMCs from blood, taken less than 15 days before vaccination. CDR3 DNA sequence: TGTGCCAGCAGCTGGACAGGGATTACCGGGGAGCTGTTTTTT. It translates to CASSWTGITGELFF. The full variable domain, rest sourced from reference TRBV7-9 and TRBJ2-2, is DTGVSQNPRHKITKRGQNVTFRCDPISEHNRLYWYRQTLGQGPEFLTYFQNEAQLEKSRLLSDRFSAERPKGSFSTLEIQRTEQGDSAMYLCASSWTGITGELFFGEGSRLTVL.